One T cell receptor (beta chain) is described in this entry. The sample belongs to a study of blood T cell repertoires in COVID-19. Study-wide background: Collection of acute and convalescent COVID-19 samples took place in the United States, Italy and Spain.

V lost 2 bases, J lost 1 base, and 9 bases lay in between. CDR3 length equals 15 residues. CDR1 and CDR2 (germline): SGHRS, YFSETQ. Patients of the Seattle cohort, enrolled during active infection, were followed longitudinally. Sequenced by immunoSEQ multiplex PCR; TCRdb stores in-frame clones only, minus some. The sample carries some 200,000 clones, roughly four fifths recorded once. This chain joins TRBV5-1 and TRBJ2-2, with D possibly matching TRBD2 (5 bases). The source is a woman between 70 and 85 years old with COVID-19, enrolled during active disease. Sequencing used peripheral blood. CDR3 amino acids: CASSFMGVNTGELFF. CDR3 in DNA: TGCGCCAGCAGCTTTATGGGAGTGAACACCGGGGAGCTGTTTTTT.